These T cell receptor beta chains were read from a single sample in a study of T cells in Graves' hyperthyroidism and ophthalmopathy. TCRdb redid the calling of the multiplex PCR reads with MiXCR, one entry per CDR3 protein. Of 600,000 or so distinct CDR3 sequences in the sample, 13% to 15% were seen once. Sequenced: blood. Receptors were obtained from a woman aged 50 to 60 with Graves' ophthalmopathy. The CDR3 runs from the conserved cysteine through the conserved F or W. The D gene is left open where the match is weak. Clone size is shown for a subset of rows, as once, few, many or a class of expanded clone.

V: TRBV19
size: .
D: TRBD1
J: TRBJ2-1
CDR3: CASSKFGQGASYNEQFF
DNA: TGTGCCAGTAGTAAATTTGGACAGGGGGCGTCCTACAATGAGCAGTTCTTC

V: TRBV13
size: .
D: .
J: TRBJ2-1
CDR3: CASSLLRRIYNEQFF
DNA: TGTGCCAGCAGCTTATTGAGACGGATCTACAATGAGCAGTTCTTC

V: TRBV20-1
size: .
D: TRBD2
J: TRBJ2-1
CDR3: CSARSGLAGEDEQFF
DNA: TGCAGTGCTAGATCAGGACTAGCGGGAGAGGATGAGCAGTTCTTC

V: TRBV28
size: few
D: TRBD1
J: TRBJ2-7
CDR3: CASEEGTGGSYEQYF
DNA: TGTGCCAGCGAGGAAGGAACAGGGGGGTCCTACGAGCAGTACTTC

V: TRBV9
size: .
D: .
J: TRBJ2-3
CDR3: CASSVEGGTQYF
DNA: TGTGCCAGCAGCGTAGAGGGGGGTACGCAGTATTTT

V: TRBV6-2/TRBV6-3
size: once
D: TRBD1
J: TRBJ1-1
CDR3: CASSRDRRNTEASF
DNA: TGTGCCAGCAGTCGGGACAGACGGAACACTGAAGCTTCCTTT

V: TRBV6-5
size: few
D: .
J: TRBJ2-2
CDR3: CASSLQKNTGELFF
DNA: TGTGCCAGCAGTTTACAGAAAAACACCGGGGAGCTGTTTTTT

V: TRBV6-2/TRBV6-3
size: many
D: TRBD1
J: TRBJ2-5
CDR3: CASSYGGQAWETQYF
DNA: TGTGCCAGCAGTTACGGAGGACAGGCTTGGGAGACCCAGTACTTC

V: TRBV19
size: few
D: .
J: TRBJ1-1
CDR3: CASHMPVGNTEAFF
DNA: TGTGCCAGTCATATGCCCGTGGGGAACACTGAAGCTTTCTTT

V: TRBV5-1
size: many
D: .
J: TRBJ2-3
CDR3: CASSYGGSSDTDTQYF
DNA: TGCGCCAGCAGTTACGGGGGCTCCTCGGACACAGATACGCAGTATTTT